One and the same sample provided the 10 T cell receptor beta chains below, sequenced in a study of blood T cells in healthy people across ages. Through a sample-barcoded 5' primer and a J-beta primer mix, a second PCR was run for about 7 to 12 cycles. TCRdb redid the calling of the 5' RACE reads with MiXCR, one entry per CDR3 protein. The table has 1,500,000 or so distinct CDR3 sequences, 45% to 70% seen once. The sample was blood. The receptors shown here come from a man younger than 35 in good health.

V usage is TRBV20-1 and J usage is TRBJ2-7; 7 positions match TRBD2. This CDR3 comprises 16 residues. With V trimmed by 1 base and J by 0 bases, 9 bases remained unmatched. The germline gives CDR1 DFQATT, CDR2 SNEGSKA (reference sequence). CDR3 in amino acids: CSARGGLAAPSYEQYF. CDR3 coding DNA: TGCAGTGCTAGAGGGGGTCTAGCGGCACCCTCCTACGAGCAGTACTTC.

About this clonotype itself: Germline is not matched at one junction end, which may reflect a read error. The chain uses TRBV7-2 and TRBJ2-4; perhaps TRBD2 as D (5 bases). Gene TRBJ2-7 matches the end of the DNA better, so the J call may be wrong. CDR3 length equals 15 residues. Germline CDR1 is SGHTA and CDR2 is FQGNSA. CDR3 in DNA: TGTGTCAGCAGCTTAGTGTCTAGCCAAACCTACGAGCAGTACTTC. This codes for CVSSLVSSQTYEQYF.

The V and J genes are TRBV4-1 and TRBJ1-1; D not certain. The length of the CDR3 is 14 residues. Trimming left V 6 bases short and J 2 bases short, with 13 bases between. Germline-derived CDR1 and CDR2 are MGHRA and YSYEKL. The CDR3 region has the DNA TGCGCCAGCAGAGATCGACGGTCAAACACTGAAGCTTTCTTT. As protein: CASRDRRSNTEAFF.

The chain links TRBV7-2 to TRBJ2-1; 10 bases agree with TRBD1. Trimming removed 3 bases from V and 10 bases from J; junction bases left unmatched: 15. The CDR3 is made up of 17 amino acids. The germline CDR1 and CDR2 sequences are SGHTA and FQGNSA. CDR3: CASSFVGTGAVRREQFF. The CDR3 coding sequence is TGTGCCAGCAGCTTCGTCGGGACAGGGGCCGTCCGAAGGGAGCAGTTCTTC.

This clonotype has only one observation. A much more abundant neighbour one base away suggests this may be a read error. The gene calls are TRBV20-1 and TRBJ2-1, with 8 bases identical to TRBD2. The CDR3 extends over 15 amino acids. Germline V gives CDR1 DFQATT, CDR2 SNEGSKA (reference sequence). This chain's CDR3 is CGARTERESYNEQFF. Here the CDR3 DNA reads TGCGGTGCTCGAACAGAGCGGGAGTCCTACAATGAGCAGTTCTTC.

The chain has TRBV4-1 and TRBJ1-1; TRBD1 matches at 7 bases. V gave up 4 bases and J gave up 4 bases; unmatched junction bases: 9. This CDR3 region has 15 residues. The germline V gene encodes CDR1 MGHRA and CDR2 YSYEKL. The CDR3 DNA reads TGCGCCAGCAGCCTCCCGGACAGGATAATCACTGAAGCTTTCTTT. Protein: CASSLPDRIITEAFF.

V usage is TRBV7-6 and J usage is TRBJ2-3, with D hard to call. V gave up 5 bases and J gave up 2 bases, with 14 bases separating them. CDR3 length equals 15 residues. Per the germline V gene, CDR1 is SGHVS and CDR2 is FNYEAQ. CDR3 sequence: CASSPAQESTDTQYF. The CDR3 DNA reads TGTGCCAGCAGCCCAGCCCAGGAATCCACAGATACGCAGTATTTT.

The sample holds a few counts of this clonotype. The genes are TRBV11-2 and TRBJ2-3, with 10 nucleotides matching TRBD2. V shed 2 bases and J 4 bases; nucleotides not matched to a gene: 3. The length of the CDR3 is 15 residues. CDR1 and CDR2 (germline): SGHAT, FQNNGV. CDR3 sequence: CASSLLAGDSDTQYF. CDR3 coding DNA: TGTGCCAGCAGCTTACTAGCGGGAGACTCAGATACGCAGTATTTT.

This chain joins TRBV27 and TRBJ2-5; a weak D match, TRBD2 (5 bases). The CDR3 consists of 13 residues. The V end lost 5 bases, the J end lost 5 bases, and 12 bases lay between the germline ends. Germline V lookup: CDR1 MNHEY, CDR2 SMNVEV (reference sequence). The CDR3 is CASSVIREETQYF. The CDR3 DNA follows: TGTGCCAGCAGTGTAATTAGGGAGGAGACCCAGTACTTC.

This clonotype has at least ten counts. CDR3 DNA: TGTGCCAGCAGCTTAAGGCGGACAGAGGGAAGTAGTGAGCAGTTCTTC. This sequence encodes CASSLRRTEGSSEQFF. The chain is built from TRBV7-9 and TRBJ2-1, with a tentative D call TRBD1 (6 bases). Trimming stripped 2 bases from V and 9 bases from J, with 20 bases between. The germline V gene encodes CDR1 SEHNR and CDR2 FQNEAQ (reference sequence). CDR3 length: 16 amino acids. Filled out from reference TRBV7-9 and TRBJ2-1, the complete variable domain reads DTGVSQNPRHKITKRGQNVTFRCDPISEHNRLYWYRQTLGQGPEFLTYFQNEAQLEKSRLLSDRFSAERPKGSFSTLEIQRTEQGDSAMYLCASSLRRTEGSSEQFFGPGTRLTVL.